Below are 30 T cell receptor beta chains sequenced from a single sample in a study of shared clonotypes between healthy human individuals. Measured with immunoSEQ multiplex PCR; TCRdb has only the in-frame clones, and not every one. The profile shows about 600,000 clones, less than 98% of them singletons. Source material: naive CD4+ T cells sorted from blood. Subset: CD45RA+ positively selected. All receptors derive from a woman between 25 and 40 years old in good health.

This clone was counted once. The rearrangement uses TRBV4-1 and TRBJ2-2; 9 nucleotides align to TRBD2. V shed 1 base and J 4 bases; nucleotides not matched to a gene: 7. The CDR3 length is 17 residues. The germline V gene has CDR1 MGHRA and CDR2 YSYEKL. CDR3: CASSQVVAGVFTGELFF. The CDR3 DNA is TGCGCCAGCAGCCAAGTGGTAGCGGGAGTTTTCACCGGGGAGCTGTTTTTT.

CDR3: CASSPLRDTEAFF. In DNA, the CDR3 is TGTGCCAGCTCACCACTTCGGGACACTGAAGCTTTCTTT. The chain has TRBV18 and TRBJ1-1, with D unresolved. The V gene lost 1 base and the J gene lost 3 bases, with 6 bases spanning the gap. The CDR3 loop spans 13 amino acids. The V gene's germline CDR1 is KGHSH and CDR2 LQKENI.

The chain employs TRBV29-1 and TRBJ1-1, with D tentatively TRBD1 (6 bases). The V gene's germline CDR1 is SQVTM and CDR2 ANQGSEA. This CDR3 contains 15 residues. Trimming left V 8 bases short and J 0 bases short, with 19 bases between. CDR3 region: CSIPGQRNMNTEAFF. DNA for the CDR3: TGCAGCATACCCGGACAGCGCAATATGAACACTGAAGCTTTCTTT.

In its sample, this clone was seen once. Within the sample, other DNA sequences also encode this same CDR3. The rearrangement joins TRBV5-1 to TRBJ1-1, with 10 bases aligning to TRBD1. V was pared by 5 bases and J by 8 bases, with 6 bases of the junction left unmatched. The germline gives CDR1 SGHRS, CDR2 YFSETQ. There are 13 residues in the CDR3. In nucleotides, the CDR3 is TGCGCCAGCAGTCTCAGACAGGGGGCGGAAGCTTTCTTT. Protein sequence: CASSLRQGAEAFF.

This rearrangement joins TRBV10-3 to TRBJ2-7; D gene unclear. The CDR3 totals 12 residues. V lost 4 bases and J 3 bases, leaving 7 bases between the germline ends. The germline CDR1 and CDR2 sequences are ENHRY and SYGVKD. CDR3 sequence: CAISANSYEQYF. In DNA, the CDR3 is TGTGCCATCAGTGCTAACAGCTACGAGCAGTACTTC.

The CDR3 nucleotides are TGTGCCGGGGGGGGACAGGAGAGCGAGCAGTACTTC. It is translated as CAGGGQESEQYF. V gene TRBV6-5 combines with J gene TRBJ2-7; perhaps TRBD1 as D (8 bases). Germline lookup yields CDR1 MNHEY and CDR2 SVGAGI. The V gene lost 11 bases and the J gene lost 6 bases, with 17 bases spanning the gap. The CDR3 length is 12 residues.

This sequence joins TRBV14 and TRBJ2-1; 7 bases match TRBD2. Germline V gives CDR1 SGHDN, CDR2 FVKESK. V shed 0 bases and J 8 bases; nucleotides not matched to a gene: 16. CDR3 length: 18 residues. In DNA form, the CDR3 reads TGTGCCAGCAGCCAAGATCGCTGGCTAGCGGATACCGGGGATGAGCAGTTCTTC. Its protein is CASSQDRWLADTGDEQFF.

The chain is built from TRBV2 and TRBJ2-3; 8 nucleotides match TRBD2. J was trimmed by 5 bases and V by 4 bases; bases with no gene match: 5. Germline CDR1 SNHLY, CDR2 FYNNEI. The CDR3 contains 14 residues. CDR3 in amino acids: CASSGDSGIDTQYF. The CDR3 DNA is TGTGCCAGCAGTGGAGATAGCGGGATAGATACGCAGTATTTT. The full variable domain, with the rest looked up from reference TRBV2 and TRBJ2-3, is EPEVTQTPSHQVTQMGQEVILRCVPISNHLYFYWYRQILGQKVEFLVSFYNNEISEKSEIFDDQFSVERPDGSNFTLKIRSTKLEDSAMYFCASSGDSGIDTQYFGPGTRLTVL.

This chain joins TRBV5-4 and TRBJ2-7; possible D gene TRBD1, 5 bases. The CDR3 has 14 amino acids. V was cut by 1 base and J by 5 bases, with 13 bases left in between. CDR1 and CDR2 (germline): SGHNT, YYREEE (reference sequence). The CDR3 spells CASSLRQGYDEQYF. The CDR3 region has the DNA TGTGCCAGCAGCTTGCGGCAGGGCTACGACGAGCAGTACTTC.

V usage is TRBV19 and J usage is TRBJ2-5; D uncertain. The last part of the DNA fits TRBJ2-7 better; the J call may be wrong. CDR3 length: 13 amino acids. Germline loops: CDR1 LNHDA, CDR2 SQIVND (reference sequence). The CDR3 DNA reads as TGTGCCAGTAGTATCGACACCTCCTACGAGCAGTACTTC. The encoded protein is CASSIDTSYEQYF.

V is TRBV6-5 and J is TRBJ2-2; 8 bases are a match to TRBD1. This CDR3 comprises 14 residues. V was clipped by 8 bases and J by 7 bases; unmatched bases: 9. CDR1 MNHEY and CDR2 SVGAGI come from the germline V gene. CDR3 protein: CASREQGAGGELFF. The CDR3 nucleotides are TGTGCCAGCCGGGAGCAGGGGGCGGGCGGGGAGCTGTTTTTT.

This chain joins TRBV7-3 and TRBJ2-6, with TRBD1 as a possible D gene (6 bases). Germline V gene sequence: CDR1 SGHTA, CDR2 FQGTGA. V dropped 5 bases and J dropped 0 bases, with 14 bases sitting between them. This CDR3 region has 17 residues. The CDR3 DNA is TGTGCCAGCAGCCCCTCAACAGGGTACTCTGGGGCCAACGTCCTGACTTTC. It specifies CASSPSTGYSGANVLTF.

The chain carries TRBV6-5 and TRBJ1-5, with a weak D call TRBD1 (5 bases). Deletions cut 1 base from V and 6 bases from J, with 13 bases between. Germline values: CDR1 MNHEY, CDR2 SVGAGI. The length of the CDR3 is 15 residues. In nucleotides, the CDR3 is TGTGCCAGCAGTTACTTCCCCAGGGAAGTTCAGCCCCAGCATTTT. It yields the protein CASSYFPREVQPQHF.

The J gene is TRBJ1-3, the V gene TRBV19; no clear D. This CDR3 spans 14 amino acids. With 7 bases removed from V and 4 bases from J, the gap between germline ends came to 14 bases. Looked up from germline, CDR1 is LNHDA and CDR2 is SQIVND (reference sequence). CDR3 in DNA: TGTGCCAGTACCAATCAAGGGTCCGGAAACACCATATATTTT. It is translated as CASTNQGSGNTIYF.

The gene calls are TRBV5-8 and TRBJ1-5, with D unresolved. The germline V gene encodes CDR1 SGHTS and CDR2 YDEGEE. The length of the CDR3 is 14 residues. V lost 4 bases to trimming and J lost 0 bases, with 8 bases between them. In nucleotides, the CDR3 is TGTGCCAGCAGCCGCAGCTATAGCAATCAGCCCCAGCATTTT. Amino acid sequence: CASSRSYSNQPQHF.

The chain has TRBV5-4 and TRBJ2-3; D is possibly TRBD1 (5 bases). Germline CDR1 reads SGHNT; CDR2 reads YYREEE (reference sequence). V was trimmed by 2 bases and J by 2 bases, leaving 12 bases between them. There are 15 residues in the CDR3. The CDR3 region is CASSLTGPLTDTQYF. The CDR3, as DNA: TGTGCCAGCAGCTTAACAGGCCCCCTCACAGATACGCAGTATTTT. Based on the CDR3 plus reference TRBV5-4 and TRBJ2-3, the full variable domain is ETGVTQSPTHLIKTRGQQVTLRCSSQSGHNTVSWYQQALGQGPQFIFQYYREEENGRGNFPPRFSGLQFPNYSSELNVNALELDDSALYLCASSLTGPLTDTQYFGPGTRLTVL.

The rearrangement uses TRBV19 and TRBJ1-2; 8 bases match TRBD1. V lost 5 bases and J lost 2; bases outside the gene matches: 7. CDR1 is LNHDA and CDR2 is SQIVND in the germline V gene (reference sequence). The CDR3 sequence is 15 residues long. The CDR3 here is CASSDPGGRNYGYTF. The CDR3 DNA reads as TGTGCCAGTAGTGACCCAGGGGGCCGGAACTATGGCTACACCTTC. The whole variable domain, filled in from reference TRBV19 and TRBJ1-2, reads DGGITQSPKYLFRKEGQNVTLSCEQNLNHDAMYWYRQDPGQGLRLIYYSQIVNDFQKGDIAEGYSVSREKKESFPLTVTSAQKNPTAFYLCASSDPGGRNYGYTFGSGTRLTVV.

The rearrangement joins TRBV7-8 to TRBJ1-5; D ambiguous. This CDR3 contains 13 residues. Trimming left V 3 bases short and J 5 bases short, with 8 bases between. Germline loops: CDR1 SGHVS, CDR2 FQNEAQ. CDR3 nucleotides: TGTGCCAGCAGCTTTGGTGGGGATCAGCCCCAGCATTTT. Amino acids: CASSFGGDQPQHF.

V usage is TRBV27 and J usage is TRBJ2-1; D is uncertain. The V and J ends lost 7 bases and 3 bases respectively, with 4 bases between them. CDR1 is MNHEY, CDR2 SMNVEV, per germline (reference sequence). This CDR3 spans 11 amino acids. CDR3 region: CASTFYNEQFF. CDR3 DNA: TGTGCCAGCACCTTCTACAATGAGCAGTTCTTC.

The CDR3 sequence: CASSTILAKNIQYF. The CDR3 nucleotides read TGTGCCAGCAGTACTATCTTAGCCAAAAACATTCAGTACTTC. The rearrangement joins TRBV27 to TRBJ2-4; D is undetermined. The CDR3 is 14 amino acids. V was trimmed by 5 bases and J by 0 bases, leaving 8 bases between them. Germline V gives CDR1 MNHEY, CDR2 SMNVEV (reference sequence).

The chain carries TRBV5-1 and TRBJ2-1; 7 nucleotides line up with TRBD2. CDR3 length: 15 amino acids. V trimming: 5 bases; J trimming: 0 bases; junction bases outside the gene matches: 5. Germline V gives CDR1 SGHRS, CDR2 YFSETQ. CDR3 bases: TGCGCCAGCAGTGTCAGCGGGAACTCCTACAATGAGCAGTTCTTC. The encoded protein is CASSVSGNSYNEQFF.

The gene calls are TRBV7-9 and TRBJ1-2; tentatively, D is TRBD1 (6 bases). The ends were cut back, 6 bases at V and 5 bases at J, with 19 bases in the middle. CDR3 length: 15 amino acids. Germline-derived CDR1 and CDR2 are SEHNR and FQNEAQ (reference sequence). DNA of the CDR3: TGTGCCAGCAGTTCCGCCGAGACAGGTTATTATGGCTACACCTTC. Translated, it gives CASSSAETGYYGYTF.

This clone has just a few counts. The chain employs TRBV6-4 and TRBJ2-2, with TRBD1 as a possible D gene (5 bases). This CDR3 has 13 amino acids. V shed 10 bases and J shed 6 bases, with 15 bases lying between them. Germline V gene sequence: CDR1 MRHNA, CDR2 SNTAGT. The CDR3 sequence: CATRQGSSGELFF. CDR3 nucleotide sequence: TGTGCCACCAGGCAGGGCTCGTCCGGGGAGCTGTTTTTT.

About this clone itself: A junction end diverges from the germline sequence, so it may reflect a read error. This chain connects TRBV2 to TRBJ2-7; no clear D. Germline-derived CDR1 and CDR2 are SNHLY and FYNNEI. The CDR3 is 15 amino acids. CDR3 protein: CASREDEISSYEQYF. Written as DNA, the CDR3 is TGTGCCAGCAGAGAAGACGAAATTAGCTCCTACGAGCAGTACTTC.

The chain uses TRBV13 and TRBJ2-3; 12 bases agree with TRBD2. Trimming cost V 2 bases and J 2 bases; bases outside gene matches: 8. Germline CDR1 reads PRHDT; CDR2 reads FYEKMQ (reference sequence). This CDR3 spans 18 amino acids. CDR3 sequence reads: CASSLRLAGVWYTDTQYF. DNA for the CDR3: TGTGCCAGCAGCTTAAGACTAGCGGGAGTGTGGTACACAGATACGCAGTATTTT.

The chain has TRBV7-2 and TRBJ2-5, with D possibly being TRBD1 (5 bases). V was cut by 3 bases and J by 2 bases, with 10 bases left in between. Per germline, CDR1 SGHTA and CDR2 FQGNSA. CDR3 length: 14 amino acids. Here the CDR3 reads CASSLRDSQETQYF. The CDR3 DNA is TGTGCCAGCAGCTTGAGAGACAGTCAAGAGACCCAGTACTTC. The variable domain in full, with the rest retrieved from reference TRBV7-2 and TRBJ2-5, is GAGVSQSPSNKVTEKGKDVELRCDPISGHTALYWYRQSLGQGLEFLIYFQGNSAPDKSGLPSDRFSAERTGGSVSTLTIQRTQQEDSAVYLCASSLRDSQETQYFGPGTRLLVL.

This clone was counted between two and nine times. Written as DNA, the CDR3 is TGTGCCAGCAGTACCCGAGTCGGGGAAGCTTTCTTT. Protein sequence: CASSTRVGEAFF. The rearrangement links TRBV6-5 to TRBJ1-1; D is uncertain. The CDR3 totals 12 residues. Trimming left V 5 bases short and J 8 bases short, with 12 bases between. Germline V gene data show CDR1 as MNHEY and CDR2 as SVGAGI.

The rearrangement joins TRBV18 to TRBJ2-1; D is undetermined. The germline V gene has CDR1 KGHSH and CDR2 LQKENI. With 5 bases removed from V and 6 bases from J, the gap between germline ends came to 2 bases. The CDR3 has 10 residues. The CDR3 coding sequence is TGTGCCAGCTCAAGCAATGAGCAGTTCTTC. It specifies CASSSNEQFF.

This chain uses TRBV28 with TRBJ2-1; TRBD2 matches at 7 bases. The CDR3 sequence is 15 residues long. Trimming took 8 bases from V and 8 from J; bases not matched to a gene: 15. The germline V gene encodes CDR1 MDHEN and CDR2 SYDVKM. This CDR3 is CASVESLAAFHEQFF. The CDR3 nucleotides read TGTGCCAGCGTGGAATCCCTAGCGGCATTCCATGAGCAGTTCTTC. Based on the CDR3 plus reference TRBV28 and TRBJ2-1, the full variable domain is DVKVTQSSRYLVKRTGEKVFLECVQDMDHENMFWYRQDPGLGLRLIYFSYDVKMKEKGDIPEGYSVSREKKERFSLILESASTNQTSMYLCASVESLAAFHEQFFGPGTRLTVL.

The rearrangement links TRBV27 to TRBJ1-1; D is undetermined. The length of the CDR3 is 14 residues. Per germline, CDR1 MNHEY and CDR2 SMNVEV (reference sequence). Trimming stripped 3 bases from V and 4 bases from J, with 12 bases between. DNA of the CDR3: TGTGCCAGCAGTTTTGACGGGTCCAGCACTGAAGCTTTCTTT. This codes for CASSFDGSSTEAFF.